The 14 T cell receptor beta chains below come from one sample, sequenced in a study of T cell responses to AZD1222 COVID-19 vaccine (dated by TCRdb to about 2021). The receptor library was made with the immunoSEQ multiplex PCR assay. The table was pulled from immuneACCESS by TCRdb, which kept in-frame rearrangements only. Such tables lose some clones; where checked, under half of the loss comes from unresolved V genes, and the rest has no known cause. The sample table holds 110,000 to 150,000 clones, of which 85% to 90% were seen once. 5.5% of the sample comes from the top ten. The time point label for this specimen denotes: baseline before first vaccination. The starting material was peripheral blood, obtained on day 0 of AZD1222 vaccination. The source is an adult in good health.

This rearrangement joins TRBV10-3 to TRBJ1-1, with D possibly TRBD1 on 5 matching bases. The CDR3 spans 11 residues. CDR1 is ENHRY and CDR2 is SYGVKD in the germline V gene. Trimming removed 10 bases from V and 5 bases from J, with 11 bases in between. The CDR3 region is CATRVGTEAFF. The CDR3 coding sequence is TGTGCCACCAGGGTTGGAACTGAAGCTTTCTTT.

In its sample, this clone was seen many times. The CDR3 here is CASSQLPLGHTNTEAFF. The CDR3 nucleotides are TGCGCCAGCAGCCAATTACCTTTGGGACATACCAACACTGAAGCTTTCTTT. The chain combines TRBV4-1 with TRBJ1-1, with TRBD1 as a possible D gene (6 bases). The CDR3 has 17 amino acids. Deletions cut 2 bases from V and 2 bases from J, with 18 bases between. CDR1 and CDR2 (germline): MGHRA, YSYEKL.

The rearrangement uses TRBV30 and TRBJ1-1, with TRBD1 as a possible D gene (5 bases). This CDR3 region has 13 residues. CDR1 is GTSNPN and CDR2 is SVGIG in the germline V gene (reference sequence). Trimming took 3 bases from V and 4 from J, leaving 12 bases between them. CDR3 in DNA: TGTGCCTGGAGCAACGGGGGGAGCACTGAAGCTTTCTTT. Translating it yields CAWSNGGSTEAFF.

This clone has a handful of counts. The chain uses TRBV2 and TRBJ2-5; 9 bases line up with TRBD1. The CDR3 is 14 residues long. Germline-derived CDR1 and CDR2 are SNHLY and FYNNEI. Trimming removed 4 bases from V and 4 bases from J; junction bases left unmatched: 4. The CDR3, as DNA: TGTGCCAGCAGTGGAGGGACAGGGCGAGAGACCCAGTACTTC. It is translated as CASSGGTGRETQYF.

CDR3: CATQGWNRYGYTF. The CDR3 coding sequence is TGTGCCACCCAGGGGTGGAACAGATATGGCTACACCTTC. The chain uses TRBV28 and TRBJ1-2; D perhaps matches TRBD1 (6 bases). V gave up 10 bases and J gave up 5 bases, with 17 bases separating them. CDR1 is MDHEN, CDR2 SYDVKM, per germline. The CDR3 loop spans 13 amino acids.

This clone was recorded only once. The chain combines TRBV5-5 with TRBJ2-7, with 8 bases lining up with TRBD1. The CDR3 totals 13 residues. Germline CDR1 and CDR2: SGHKS and YYEKEE (reference sequence). Germline trimming cut 3 bases from V and 5 bases from J; bases unmatched to any gene: 4. DNA of the CDR3: TGTGCCAGCAGCTGGACAGGGCCTAACGAGCAGTACTTC. It specifies CASSWTGPNEQYF.

The chain employs TRBV4-1 and TRBJ2-7; D perhaps matches TRBD2 (6 bases). This CDR3 has 15 residues. The germline V gene encodes CDR1 MGHRA and CDR2 YSYEKL. V was cut by 7 bases and J by 3 bases, with 19 bases left in between. As DNA, the CDR3 is TGCGCCAGCACCCCTCGGGCGGGAACTTACTACGAGCAGTACTTC. Translation: CASTPRAGTYYEQYF.

The chain is built from TRBV10-3 and TRBJ2-3; 8 bases line up with TRBD1. This CDR3 contains 15 residues. Germline values: CDR1 ENHRY, CDR2 SYGVKD. J was trimmed by 0 bases and V by 6 bases; bases with no gene match: 5. CDR3 protein: CAIREQGESTDTQYF. CDR3 nucleotides: TGTGCCATCAGAGAACAGGGGGAAAGCACAGATACGCAGTATTTT.

This chain joins TRBV11-2 and TRBJ2-7; 10 bases are shared with TRBD2. There are 15 residues in the CDR3. The germline CDR1 and CDR2 sequences are SGHAT and FQNNGV. J lost 4 bases, V lost 5 bases, and 8 bases had no gene match. The CDR3 DNA reads TGTGCCAGCAGCCCGCGAGCGGGAGGGGGTTACGAGCAGTACTTC. This gives the protein CASSPRAGGGYEQYF.

J is TRBJ2-2 and V is TRBV18; D perhaps matches TRBD1 (5 bases). CDR1 and CDR2 (germline): KGHSH, LQKENI. CDR3 length: 15 amino acids. The ends were cut back, 5 bases at V and 6 bases at J, with 16 bases in the middle. CDR3: CASSKQEPPAGELFF. Written as DNA, the CDR3 is TGTGCCAGCTCAAAACAGGAGCCCCCGGCCGGGGAGCTGTTTTTT.

The gene calls are TRBV15 and TRBJ1-1; D is possibly TRBD1 (5 bases). Germline V gene sequence: CDR1 LNHNV, CDR2 YYDKDF (reference sequence). With 3 bases removed from V and 5 bases from J, the gap between germline ends came to 19 bases. The length of the CDR3 is 16 residues. DNA for the CDR3: TGTGCCACCAGCAGGGGATCTGGGACCCGACGTACTGAAGCTTTCTTT. Protein: CATSRGSGTRRTEAFF.

This chain links TRBV6-5 with TRBJ1-1; TRBD1 is a possible D gene (6 bases). Germline CDR1 reads MNHEY; CDR2 reads SVGAGI. Trimming took off 5 bases at V and 0 bases at J, with 13 bases between the two ends. The CDR3 length is 15 residues. This CDR3 is CASSTVQGMNTEAFF. In nucleotides, the CDR3 is TGTGCCAGCAGTACAGTTCAGGGGATGAACACTGAAGCTTTCTTT.

As for this clone: The sample holds other DNA sequences that translate to the same CDR3. CDR3 loop: CASSILGTGELFF. CDR3 nucleotide sequence: TGTGCCAGTAGTATTTTGGGTACCGGGGAGCTGTTTTTT. V and J are TRBV19 and TRBJ2-2; unclear D gene. Germline V gene lookup returns CDR1 LNHDA and CDR2 SQIVND (reference sequence). Trimming pared 3 bases from V and 5 bases from J, leaving 7 bases between. The CDR3 is 13 amino acids.

This chain uses TRBV27 with TRBJ1-2; D not certain. This CDR3 contains 15 residues. Between the trimmed V and J ends, which lost 2 bases and 4 bases, there was a span of 14 bases. CDR1 MNHEY and CDR2 SMNVEV come from the germline V gene (reference sequence). The CDR3 coding sequence is TGTGCCAGCAGTTTACAGCCGCTGGGGTTCTATGGCTACACCTTC. This translates into CASSLQPLGFYGYTF.